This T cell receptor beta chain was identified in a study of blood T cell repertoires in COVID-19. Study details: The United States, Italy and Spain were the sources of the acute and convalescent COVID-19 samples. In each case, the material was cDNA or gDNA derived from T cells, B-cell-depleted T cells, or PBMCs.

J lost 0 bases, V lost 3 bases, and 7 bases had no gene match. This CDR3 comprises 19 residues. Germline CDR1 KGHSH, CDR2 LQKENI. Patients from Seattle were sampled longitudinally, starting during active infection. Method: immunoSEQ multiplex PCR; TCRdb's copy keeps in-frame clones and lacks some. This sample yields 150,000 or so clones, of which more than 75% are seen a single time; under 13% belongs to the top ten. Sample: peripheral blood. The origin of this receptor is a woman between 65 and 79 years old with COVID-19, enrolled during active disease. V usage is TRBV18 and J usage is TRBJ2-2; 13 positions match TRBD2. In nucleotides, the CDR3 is TGTGCCAGCTCACCTACTGGACTAGCGGGGGCCACGAACACCGGGGAGCTGTTTTTT. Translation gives CASSPTGLAGATNTGELFF.